The 31 T cell receptor beta chains presented below share a single source sample, sequenced in a study of blood T cell repertoires in COVID-19. Using immunoSEQ multiplex PCR, the repertoire was profiled, and TCRdb retains in-frame clones only, with some absent. The sample includes about 160,000 clones, 80% to 90% of them seen just once. Sequenced input: peripheral blood. The receptors come from a woman aged 65 to 85 with COVID-19, enrolled during active disease.

The chain links TRBV5-1 to TRBJ2-1; TRBD2 matches 7 bases. V shed 4 bases and J 7 bases; nucleotides not matched to a gene: 8. Germline V CDR1 and CDR2: SGHRS, YFSETQ. The CDR3 length is 14 residues. The CDR3 DNA is TGCGCCAGCAGCAGGGATCTAGCGGTAAATGAGCAGTTCTTC. Protein: CASSRDLAVNEQFF.

The table lists this clone with a count of one. V is TRBV5-5 and J is TRBJ2-7; 9 nucleotides align to TRBD2. The CDR3 consists of 16 residues. The V and J ends lost 2 bases and 0 bases, in that order; junction bases with no gene match: 6. The V gene's germline CDR1 is SGHKS and CDR2 YYEKEE (reference sequence). CDR3 residues: CASSFLLAGSSYEQYF. The CDR3 nucleotides read TGTGCCAGCAGCTTCCTCCTAGCGGGGAGCTCCTACGAGCAGTACTTC.

The chain couples TRBV5-1 to TRBJ1-5, with a tentative D call TRBD1 (5 bases). This CDR3 has 13 residues. Germline CDR1 reads SGHRS; CDR2 reads YFSETQ. The ends were cut back, 4 bases at V and 6 bases at J, with 11 bases in the middle. The CDR3 spells CASSVGTGQPQHF. The CDR3 DNA follows: TGCGCCAGCAGCGTTGGTACAGGTCAGCCCCAGCATTTT.

This clone was detected once. The V call is TRBV12-3 or TRBV12-4, the J call TRBJ1-1; D might be TRBD1 (6 bases). V gave up 5 bases and J gave up 7 bases, with 11 bases separating them. This CDR3 has 12 residues. This CDR3 reads CASSINRVEAFF. CDR3 DNA sequence: TGTGCCAGCAGTATAAACAGGGTTGAAGCTTTCTTT.

The V call is TRBV5-8, the J call TRBJ1-5; 7 positions match TRBD1. In germline, CDR1 is SGHTS, CDR2 YDEGEE. The CDR3 sequence is 16 residues long. Trimming cost V 1 base and J 6 bases; bases outside gene matches: 10. CDR3 DNA: TGTGCCAGCAGCTTGTCGGGCAGGGGGTTTAGTCAGCCCCAGCATTTT. Its protein product is CASSLSGRGFSQPQHF.

This clone was seen just once. The V call is TRBV5-6, the J call TRBJ2-3, with D possibly matching TRBD2 (6 bases). The CDR3 spans 16 residues. The V gene's germline CDR1 is SGHDT and CDR2 YYEEEE. Trimming left V 4 bases short and J 0 bases short, with 15 bases between. DNA for the CDR3: TGTGCCAGCAGCCCCGCGGGACGGCGTAGCACAGATACGCAGTATTTT. Protein sequence: CASSPAGRRSTDTQYF. The complete variable domain, with remaining parts taken from reference TRBV5-6 and TRBJ2-3, reads DAGVTQSPTHLIKTRGQQVTLRCSPKSGHDTVSWYQQALGQGPQFIFQYYEEEERQRGNFPDRFSGHQFPNYSSELNVNALLLGDSALYLCASSPAGRRSTDTQYFGPGTRLTVL.

The chain is built from TRBV18 and TRBJ2-7; D might be TRBD1 (6 bases). Trimming removed 2 bases at V and 0 bases at J, with 11 bases between. The CDR3 extends over 15 amino acids. The germline CDR1 and CDR2 sequences are KGHSH and LQKENI. The CDR3 is CASSPGGPNSYEQYF. DNA of the CDR3: TGTGCCAGCTCACCAGGGGGCCCCAACTCCTACGAGCAGTACTTC.

The chain carries TRBV6-6 and TRBJ2-2, with TRBD2 identical over 13 bases. Trimming at V came to 5 bases and at J to 4 bases, leaving 7 bases not matched to a gene. Germline V CDR1 and CDR2: MNHNY, SVGAGI (reference sequence). The CDR3 loop spans 17 amino acids. The CDR3 region has the DNA TGTGCCAGCAGTCAACGACTAGCGGGGGGCGGCACCGGGGAGCTGTTTTTT. This translates into CASSQRLAGGGTGELFF.

J is TRBJ1-2 and V is TRBV7-9; TRBD1 might be the D (5 bases). The CDR3 covers 16 residues. CDR1 SEHNR and CDR2 FQNEAQ come from the germline V gene (reference sequence). The germline V and J ends were trimmed by 2 bases and 8 bases, with 21 bases remaining between them. Written as DNA, the CDR3 is TGTGCCAGCAGCTTATTATTTGGGGCAGCGGGTCCGGGCTACACCTTC. Protein: CASSLLFGAAGPGYTF.

This clone was counted once. This chain uses TRBV2 with TRBJ1-2; D not resolved. Trimming took 1 base from V and 4 from J, leaving 4 bases between them. CDR1 is SNHLY and CDR2 is FYNNEI in the germline V gene. This CDR3 has 12 amino acids. The CDR3 nucleotides are TGTGCCAGCAGTGAAGAGCTCTATGGCTACACCTTC. Translating it yields CASSEELYGYTF.

This clone came up once. The V and J genes are TRBV5-1 and TRBJ2-3; TRBD2 aligns across 8 bases. Germline loops: CDR1 SGHRS, CDR2 YFSETQ. The CDR3 contains 14 residues. V dropped 6 bases and J dropped 4; count of bases not matched to a gene: 7. CDR3 coding DNA: TGCGCCAGCACCCCCCGGGGGGGGGCAGATACGCAGTATTTT. Its translation: CASTPRGGADTQYF. The variable domain in full, with the rest retrieved from reference TRBV5-1 and TRBJ2-3, is KAGVTQTPRYLIKTRGQQVTLSCSPISGHRSVSWYQQTPGQGLQFLFEYFSETQRNKGNFPGRFSGRQFSNSRSEMNVSTLELGDSALYLCASTPRGGADTQYFGPGTRLTVL.

The chain employs TRBV2 and TRBJ1-4; D ambiguous. The CDR3 spans 17 residues. Trimming stripped 4 bases from V and 6 bases from J, with 21 bases between. Per the germline V gene, CDR1 is SNHLY and CDR2 is FYNNEI. The CDR3 loop reads CASSVKLAGQLHEKLFF. The CDR3 DNA follows: TGTGCCAGCAGTGTGAAACTGGCAGGTCAGCTCCATGAAAAACTGTTTTTT.

The rearrangement joins TRBV18 to TRBJ1-1, with D uncertain. This CDR3 has 13 amino acids. V was shortened by 4 bases and J by 5 bases, with 11 bases between the two germline ends. CDR1 is KGHSH, CDR2 LQKENI, per germline. The CDR3 DNA is TGTGCCAGCTCACAATTATCCTCGACTGAAGCTTTCTTT. Translating gives CASSQLSSTEAFF.

This clone showed up just once. Other DNA sequences of this sample code for an identical CDR3. The chain couples TRBV2 to TRBJ2-5, with a tentative D call TRBD1 (5 bases). The CDR3 covers 13 residues. Trimming left V 3 bases short and J 3 bases short, with 8 bases between. The germline CDR1 and CDR2 sequences are SNHLY and FYNNEI. DNA of the CDR3: TGTGCCAGCAGTGAGGGGCCCGAAGAGACCCAGTACTTC. It codes for CASSEGPEETQYF.

The V and J genes are TRBV24-1 and TRBJ2-2, with D possibly being TRBD2 (7 bases). Trimming shortened V by 3 bases and J by 5 bases, and 15 bases separated the two germline ends. Germline V gene sequence: CDR1 KGHDR, CDR2 SFDVKD. The length of the CDR3 is 16 residues. For the CDR3, the DNA is TGTGCCACCAGTGATCCGTCGGGGGGCGATACCGGGGAGCTGTTTTTT. Translation: CATSDPSGGDTGELFF.

The chain combines TRBV5-6 with TRBJ2-7; 8 nucleotides agree with TRBD1. Germline CDR1 and CDR2: SGHDT and YYEEEE. The CDR3 runs 13 residues. V was pared by 3 bases and J by 5 bases, with 4 bases of the junction left unmatched. DNA for the CDR3: TGTGCCAGCAGCTGGACAGGGTTGAACGAGCAGTACTTC. Translated: CASSWTGLNEQYF.

The rearrangement uses TRBV30 and TRBJ1-3, with 7 bases fitting TRBD1. Germline V gives CDR1 GTSNPN, CDR2 SVGIG (reference sequence). This CDR3 region has 13 residues. After removal of 1 base from V and 6 bases from J, the junction contained 3 bases not matched to a gene. As DNA, the CDR3 is TGTGCCTGGAGTGCCAGGGGGGTAAACACCATATATTTT. Its protein is CAWSARGVNTIYF.

V is TRBV25-1 and J is TRBJ2-1, with D perhaps matching TRBD2 (5 bases). The ends were cut back, 10 bases at V and 4 bases at J, with 11 bases in the middle. CDR3 length: 12 amino acids. Germline CDR1 is MGHDK and CDR2 is SYGVNS. Written as DNA, the CDR3 is TGTGCCACCACCGGAGGTTACAATGAGCAGTTCTTC. Amino acids: CATTGGYNEQFF. Full variable domain (missing parts from reference TRBV25-1 and TRBJ2-1): EADIYQTPRYLVIGTGKKITLECSQTMGHDKMYWYQQDPGMELHLIHYSYGVNSTEKGDLSSESTVSRIRTEHFPLTLESARPSHTSQYLCATTGGYNEQFFGPGTRLTVL.

The chain uses TRBV27 and TRBJ2-1; D unclear. Germline CDR1 is MNHEY and CDR2 is SMNVEV (reference sequence). The V end was cut by 2 bases, the J end by 0 bases, with 5 bases between. The CDR3 consists of 14 residues. For the CDR3, the DNA is TGTGCCAGCAGTTTAACGAGCTCCTACAATGAGCAGTTCTTC. Translated: CASSLTSSYNEQFF.

V usage is TRBV15 and J usage is TRBJ1-1; TRBD1 agrees at 8 bases. Germline V CDR1 and CDR2: LNHNV, YYDKDF (reference sequence). The CDR3 loop spans 15 amino acids. Trimming at V came to 0 bases and at J to 10 bases, leaving 10 bases not matched to a gene. The CDR3 DNA reads as TGTGCCACCAGCAGAGACCGAGGGACAGGAGGTCGAGCTTTCTTT. This encodes CATSRDRGTGGRAFF.

CDR3 sequence (DNA): TGCGCCAGCAGCGCGGGACGGGTTGCAACTAATGAAAAACTGTTTTTT. Encoded protein: CASSAGRVATNEKLFF. J is TRBJ1-4 and V is TRBV5-1; D may be TRBD1 (5 bases). Germline V lookup: CDR1 SGHRS, CDR2 YFSETQ. The V end was cut by 4 bases, the J end by 0 bases, with 13 bases between. The CDR3 has 16 amino acids.

The rearrangement links TRBV6-1 to TRBJ1-5; the match to TRBD1 covers 9 bases. CDR3 length: 15 amino acids. Germline CDR1 and CDR2: MNHNS and SASEGT. J lost 6 bases, V lost 3 bases, and 6 bases had no gene match. This chain's CDR3 is CASSENRGLGQPQHF. The CDR3 nucleotides are TGTGCCAGCAGTGAGAACAGGGGGCTGGGTCAGCCCCAGCATTTT.

The chain has TRBV27 and TRBJ1-3; 7 bases agree with TRBD1. Germline V gene lookup returns CDR1 MNHEY and CDR2 SMNVEV (reference sequence). Unmatched junction bases numbered 12, after V lost 5 bases and J lost 2 bases. The CDR3 has 17 residues. The CDR3 spells CASSPSRKQGTGNTIYF. CDR3 sequence (DNA): TGTGCCAGCAGTCCCTCACGTAAACAGGGGACTGGAAACACCATATATTTT.

The chain has TRBV18 and TRBJ1-2; 11 positions agree with TRBD1. With V trimmed by 6 bases and J by 4 bases, 10 bases remained unmatched. Germline V gene lookup returns CDR1 KGHSH and CDR2 LQKENI. The CDR3 extends over 16 amino acids. CDR3 bases: TGTGCCAGCTCGCTACAGGGACAGGGGGAAAGCTATGGCTACACCTTC. Residues: CASSLQGQGESYGYTF.

This clone appeared once. The chain carries TRBV7-2 and TRBJ1-5, with D unclear. CDR1 is SGHTA, CDR2 FQGNSA, per germline. The V end was cut by 4 bases, the J end by 3 bases, with 4 bases between. There are 12 residues in the CDR3. The CDR3 DNA reads TGTGCCAGCAGCTCCTACAATCAGCCCCAGCATTTT. This sequence encodes CASSSYNQPQHF.

The V gene is TRBV18, the J gene TRBJ1-2; 9 positions match TRBD1. V dropped 3 bases and J dropped 6; count of bases not matched to a gene: 8. CDR3 length: 15 amino acids. From germline, CDR1 is KGHSH and CDR2 LQKENI. The CDR3 is CASSPAGTGWDGYTF. The CDR3 bases are TGTGCCAGCTCACCCGCCGGGACAGGGTGGGATGGCTACACCTTC.

This clone was seen only once. V is TRBV7-2 and J is TRBJ2-1; 8 bases line up with TRBD2. The V gene end was trimmed by 2 bases and the J gene end by 4 bases; junction bases not matched to a gene: 4. CDR1 and CDR2 (germline): SGHTA, FQGNSA. The CDR3 extends over 15 amino acids. CDR3 amino acids: CASSLNSGIYNEQFF. The CDR3 coding sequence is TGTGCCAGCAGCTTAAATAGCGGGATTTACAATGAGCAGTTCTTC.

The chain combines TRBV30 with TRBJ1-6, with 7 bases aligning to TRBD1. Germline V CDR1 and CDR2: GTSNPN, SVGIG (reference sequence). This CDR3 contains 12 residues. With V trimmed by 8 bases and J by 10 bases, 8 bases remained unmatched. The CDR3, as DNA: TGTGCCGGGGGGACAGTTAACTCACCCCTCCACTTT. It encodes CAGGTVNSPLHF. Filled out from reference TRBV30 and TRBJ1-6, the complete variable domain reads SQTIHQWPATLVQPVGSPLSLECTVEGTSNPNLYWYRQAAGRGLQLLFYSVGIGQISSEVPQNLSASRPQDRQFILSSKKLLLSDSGFYLCAGGTVNSPLHFGNGTRLTVT.

The rearrangement joins TRBV30 to TRBJ1-4, with 7 nucleotides matching TRBD1. V was clipped by 3 bases and J by 0 bases; unmatched bases: 4. CDR3 length equals 15 residues. Germline V gene sequence: CDR1 GTSNPN, CDR2 SVGIG (reference sequence). The CDR3 DNA is TGTGCCTGGAGCCGACAGGGTTCAACTAATGAAAAACTGTTTTTT. This sequence encodes CAWSRQGSTNEKLFF.

A few counts support this clone. This chain connects TRBV4-1 to TRBJ1-5; D call uncertain. The CDR3 spans 15 residues. The V gene's germline CDR1 is MGHRA and CDR2 YSYEKL. V was clipped by 0 bases and J by 7 bases, with 13 bases between them. In DNA form, the CDR3 reads TGCGCCAGCAGCCAAGACTGGCCGGCGGCCCAGCCCCAGCATTTT. This gives the protein CASSQDWPAAQPQHF.

The V and J genes are TRBV5-1 and TRBJ2-3, with 7 bases aligning to TRBD1. Germline-derived CDR1 and CDR2 are SGHRS and YFSETQ. This CDR3 contains 15 residues. The J segment lost 3 bases and the V segment lost 2 bases, leaving 6 bases of the junction unmatched. The CDR3 spells CASSFTGVVTDTQYF. CDR3 sequence (DNA): TGCGCCAGCAGCTTCACAGGGGTCGTGACAGATACGCAGTATTTT.